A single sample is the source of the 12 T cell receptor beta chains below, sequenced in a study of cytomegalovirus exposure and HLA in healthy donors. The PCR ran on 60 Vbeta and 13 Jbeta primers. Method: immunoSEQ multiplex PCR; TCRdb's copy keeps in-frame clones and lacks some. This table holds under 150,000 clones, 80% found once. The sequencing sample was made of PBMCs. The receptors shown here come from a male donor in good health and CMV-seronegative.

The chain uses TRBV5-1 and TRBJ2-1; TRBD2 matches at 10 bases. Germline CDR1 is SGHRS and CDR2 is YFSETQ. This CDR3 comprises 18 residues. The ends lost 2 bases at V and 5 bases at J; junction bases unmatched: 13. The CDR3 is CASSFEGLAIGINNEQFF. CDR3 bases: TGCGCCAGCAGCTTTGAGGGACTAGCGATCGGCATCAACAATGAGCAGTTCTTC.

The CDR3 reads CAWASGDSSYEQYF. For the CDR3, the DNA is TGTGCCTGGGCTAGCGGGGACAGCTCCTACGAGCAGTACTTC. The genes are TRBV30 and TRBJ2-7, with 9 bases lining up with TRBD2. Looked up from germline, CDR1 is GTSNPN and CDR2 is SVGIG (reference sequence). The CDR3 totals 14 residues. Trimming cost V 5 bases and J 0 bases; bases outside gene matches: 5.

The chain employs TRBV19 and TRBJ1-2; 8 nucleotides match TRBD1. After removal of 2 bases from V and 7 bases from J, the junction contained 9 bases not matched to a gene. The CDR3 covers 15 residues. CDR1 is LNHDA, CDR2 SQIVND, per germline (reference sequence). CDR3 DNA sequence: TGTGCCAGTAGTATAAGATCGGACAGGGACTTTGGCTACACCTTC. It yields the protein CASSIRSDRDFGYTF.

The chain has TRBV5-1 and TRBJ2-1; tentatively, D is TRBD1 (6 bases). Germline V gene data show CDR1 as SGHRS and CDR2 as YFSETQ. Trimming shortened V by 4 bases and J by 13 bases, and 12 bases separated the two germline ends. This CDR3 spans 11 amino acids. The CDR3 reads CASSAQGRQFF. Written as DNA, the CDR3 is TGCGCCAGCAGCGCCCAGGGGAGACAGTTCTTC.

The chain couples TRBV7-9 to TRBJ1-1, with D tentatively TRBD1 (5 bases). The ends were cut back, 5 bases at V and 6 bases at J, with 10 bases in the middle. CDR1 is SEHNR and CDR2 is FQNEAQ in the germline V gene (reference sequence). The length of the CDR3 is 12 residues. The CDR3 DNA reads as TGTGCCAGCAGCAATCAGGGTTCTGAAGCTTTCTTT. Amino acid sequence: CASSNQGSEAFF.

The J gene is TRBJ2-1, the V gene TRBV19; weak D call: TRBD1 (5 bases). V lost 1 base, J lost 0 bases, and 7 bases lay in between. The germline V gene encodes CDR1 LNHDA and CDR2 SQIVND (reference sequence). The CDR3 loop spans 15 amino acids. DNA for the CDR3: TGTGCCAGTAGTATAGTCAGGGACTCCTACAATGAGCAGTTCTTC. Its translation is CASSIVRDSYNEQFF.

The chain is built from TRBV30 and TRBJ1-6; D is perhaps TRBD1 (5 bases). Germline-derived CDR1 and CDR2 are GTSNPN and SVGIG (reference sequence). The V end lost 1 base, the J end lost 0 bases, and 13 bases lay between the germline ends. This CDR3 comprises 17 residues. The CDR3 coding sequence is TGTGCCTGGAGTGGGGAAGGGGTCAGCTCCTATAATTCACCCCTCCACTTT. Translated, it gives CAWSGEGVSSYNSPLHF.

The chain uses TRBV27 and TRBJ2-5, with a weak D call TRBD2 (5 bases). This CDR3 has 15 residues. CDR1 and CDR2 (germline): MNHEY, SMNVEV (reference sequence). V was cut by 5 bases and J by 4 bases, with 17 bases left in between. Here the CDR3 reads CASSPQGLGGETQYF. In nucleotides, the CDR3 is TGTGCCAGCAGTCCCCAAGGCCTAGGAGGAGAGACCCAGTACTTC.

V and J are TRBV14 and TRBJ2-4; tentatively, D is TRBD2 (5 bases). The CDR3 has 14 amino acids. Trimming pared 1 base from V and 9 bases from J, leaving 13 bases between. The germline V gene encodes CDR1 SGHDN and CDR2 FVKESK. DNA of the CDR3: TGTGCCAGCAGCCAAGGATTTGGCGCGGGCATTCAGTACTTC. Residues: CASSQGFGAGIQYF.

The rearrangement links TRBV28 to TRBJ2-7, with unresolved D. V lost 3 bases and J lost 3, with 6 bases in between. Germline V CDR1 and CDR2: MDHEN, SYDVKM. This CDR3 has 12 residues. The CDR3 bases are TGTGCCAGCAGTTTCTACAGCTACGAGCAGTACTTC. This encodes CASSFYSYEQYF.

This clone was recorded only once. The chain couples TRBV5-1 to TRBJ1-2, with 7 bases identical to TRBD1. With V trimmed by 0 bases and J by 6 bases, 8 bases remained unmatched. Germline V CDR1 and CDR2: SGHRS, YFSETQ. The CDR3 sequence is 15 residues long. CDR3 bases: TGCGCCAGCAGCTTGGCCGTTCCCAGGGGGAATGGCTACACCTTC. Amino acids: CASSLAVPRGNGYTF.

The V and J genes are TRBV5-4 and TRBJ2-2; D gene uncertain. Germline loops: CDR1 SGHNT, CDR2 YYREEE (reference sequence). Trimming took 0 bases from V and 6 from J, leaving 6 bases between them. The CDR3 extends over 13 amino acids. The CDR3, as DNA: TGTGCCAGCAGCTTGGATCCGGCCGGGGAGCTGTTTTTT. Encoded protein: CASSLDPAGELFF.